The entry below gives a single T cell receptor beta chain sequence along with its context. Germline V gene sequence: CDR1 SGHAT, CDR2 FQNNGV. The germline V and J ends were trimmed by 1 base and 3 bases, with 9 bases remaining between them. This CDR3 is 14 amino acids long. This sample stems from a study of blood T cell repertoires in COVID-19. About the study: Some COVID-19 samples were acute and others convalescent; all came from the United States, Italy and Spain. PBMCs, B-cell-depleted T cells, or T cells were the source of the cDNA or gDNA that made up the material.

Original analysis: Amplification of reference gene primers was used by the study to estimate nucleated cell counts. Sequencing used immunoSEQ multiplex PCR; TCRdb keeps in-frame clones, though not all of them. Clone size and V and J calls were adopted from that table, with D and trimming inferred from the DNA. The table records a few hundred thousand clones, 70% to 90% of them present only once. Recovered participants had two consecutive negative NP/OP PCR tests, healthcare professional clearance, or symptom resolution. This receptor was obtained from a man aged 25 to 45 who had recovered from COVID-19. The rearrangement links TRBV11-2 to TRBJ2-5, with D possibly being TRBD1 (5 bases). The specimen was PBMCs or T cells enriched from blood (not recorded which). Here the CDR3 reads CASSLARVKETQYF. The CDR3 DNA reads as TGTGCCAGCAGCTTAGCCAGGGTAAAAGAGACCCAGTACTTC. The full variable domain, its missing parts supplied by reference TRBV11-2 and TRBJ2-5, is EAGVAQSPRYKIIEKRQSVAFWCNPISGHATLYWYQQILGQGPKLLIQFQNNGVVDDSQLPKDRFSAERLKGVDSTLKIQPAKLEDSAVYLCASSLARVKETQYFGPGTRLLVL.